This T cell receptor beta chain was found in a study of T cell repertoires in cytomegalovirus infection (dated by TCRdb to between 2018 and 2021). Describing the broader study: The peptide stimulations were aimed at well-studied HLA-B-restricted epitopes as well as recently identified HLA-C-restricted CMV epitopes, whose presentation resists viral immunomodulation. Donor HLA type was relevant to the analysis, because carriage of CMV infection together with the matching HLA type was indicated by public TCR beta signatures. On the study overall, not on this receptor specifically: The ex vivo response was dominated by HLA-C-restricted CMV-specific TCR beta clonotypes, which also provided the single most frequent clonotype in two of eight donors. Carriers of CMV infection plus the relevant HLA type were discriminated by the cumulative frequency of public TCR beta family members in the study cohort and in an independent roughly 370-donor cohort.

TCRdb lists the instrument as Illumina HiSeq 1500. Using fastp trimming at Q25 and MiXCR clonotype assembly, TCRdb reanalyzed the public sequencing data and kept in-frame beta chains. Merged by CDR3 protein, the rows form single entries marked with the most common genes and DNA. The table for this sample lists roughly 920,000 distinct CDR3 sequences; around 31% of them were counted only once. Of the sample, 11% to 15% is held by the ten largest clones. Of note for this clonotype: It has no known antigen specificity. No per-base quality is available; no much larger clone lies one base away.

Sample treatment or condition, as interpreted from the label and publication: in vitro stimulation with specific CMV peptide epitopes to enrich CMV-specific T cells. The material was cultured CD8+ T cells from PBMCs, obtained from culture after CMV antigen stimulation. This sequence originates from a human donor in good health (CMV status not recorded). Some clones in this sample may be carry-over from other donors' samples.

The nucleotide sequence reads TGTGCCACCAGGAGGAACAGGGACACTGAAGCTTTCTTT. This codes for CATRRNRDTEAFF. The chain links TRBV15 with TRBJ1-1; possibly the D gene is TRBD1, per 6 matching bases. The CDR3 runs 13 residues from the cysteine to the phenylalanine. The only DNA kept is the CDR3, 39 bases in frame from the first base. The junction shows trimming of 6 bases on V and 3 bases on J, plus 11 bases between the germline ends. CDR1 and CDR2 are drawn from the germline V gene (reference sequence): LNHNV, YYDKDF.